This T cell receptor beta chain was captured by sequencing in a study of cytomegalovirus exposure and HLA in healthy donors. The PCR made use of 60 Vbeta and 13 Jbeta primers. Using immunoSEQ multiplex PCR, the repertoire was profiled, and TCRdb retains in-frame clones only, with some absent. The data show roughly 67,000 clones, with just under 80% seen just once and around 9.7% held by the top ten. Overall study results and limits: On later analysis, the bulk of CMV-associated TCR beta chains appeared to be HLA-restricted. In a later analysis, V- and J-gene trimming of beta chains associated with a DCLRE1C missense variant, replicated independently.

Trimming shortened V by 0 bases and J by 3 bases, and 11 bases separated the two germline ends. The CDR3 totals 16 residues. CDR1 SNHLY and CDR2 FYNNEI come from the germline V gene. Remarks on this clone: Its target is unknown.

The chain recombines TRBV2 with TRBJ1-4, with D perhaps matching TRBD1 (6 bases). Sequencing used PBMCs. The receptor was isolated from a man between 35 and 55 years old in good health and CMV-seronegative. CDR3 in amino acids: CASSEAGGRPNEKLFF. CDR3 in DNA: TGTGCCAGCAGTGAAGCGGGGGGGCGGCCTAATGAAAAACTGTTTTTT.